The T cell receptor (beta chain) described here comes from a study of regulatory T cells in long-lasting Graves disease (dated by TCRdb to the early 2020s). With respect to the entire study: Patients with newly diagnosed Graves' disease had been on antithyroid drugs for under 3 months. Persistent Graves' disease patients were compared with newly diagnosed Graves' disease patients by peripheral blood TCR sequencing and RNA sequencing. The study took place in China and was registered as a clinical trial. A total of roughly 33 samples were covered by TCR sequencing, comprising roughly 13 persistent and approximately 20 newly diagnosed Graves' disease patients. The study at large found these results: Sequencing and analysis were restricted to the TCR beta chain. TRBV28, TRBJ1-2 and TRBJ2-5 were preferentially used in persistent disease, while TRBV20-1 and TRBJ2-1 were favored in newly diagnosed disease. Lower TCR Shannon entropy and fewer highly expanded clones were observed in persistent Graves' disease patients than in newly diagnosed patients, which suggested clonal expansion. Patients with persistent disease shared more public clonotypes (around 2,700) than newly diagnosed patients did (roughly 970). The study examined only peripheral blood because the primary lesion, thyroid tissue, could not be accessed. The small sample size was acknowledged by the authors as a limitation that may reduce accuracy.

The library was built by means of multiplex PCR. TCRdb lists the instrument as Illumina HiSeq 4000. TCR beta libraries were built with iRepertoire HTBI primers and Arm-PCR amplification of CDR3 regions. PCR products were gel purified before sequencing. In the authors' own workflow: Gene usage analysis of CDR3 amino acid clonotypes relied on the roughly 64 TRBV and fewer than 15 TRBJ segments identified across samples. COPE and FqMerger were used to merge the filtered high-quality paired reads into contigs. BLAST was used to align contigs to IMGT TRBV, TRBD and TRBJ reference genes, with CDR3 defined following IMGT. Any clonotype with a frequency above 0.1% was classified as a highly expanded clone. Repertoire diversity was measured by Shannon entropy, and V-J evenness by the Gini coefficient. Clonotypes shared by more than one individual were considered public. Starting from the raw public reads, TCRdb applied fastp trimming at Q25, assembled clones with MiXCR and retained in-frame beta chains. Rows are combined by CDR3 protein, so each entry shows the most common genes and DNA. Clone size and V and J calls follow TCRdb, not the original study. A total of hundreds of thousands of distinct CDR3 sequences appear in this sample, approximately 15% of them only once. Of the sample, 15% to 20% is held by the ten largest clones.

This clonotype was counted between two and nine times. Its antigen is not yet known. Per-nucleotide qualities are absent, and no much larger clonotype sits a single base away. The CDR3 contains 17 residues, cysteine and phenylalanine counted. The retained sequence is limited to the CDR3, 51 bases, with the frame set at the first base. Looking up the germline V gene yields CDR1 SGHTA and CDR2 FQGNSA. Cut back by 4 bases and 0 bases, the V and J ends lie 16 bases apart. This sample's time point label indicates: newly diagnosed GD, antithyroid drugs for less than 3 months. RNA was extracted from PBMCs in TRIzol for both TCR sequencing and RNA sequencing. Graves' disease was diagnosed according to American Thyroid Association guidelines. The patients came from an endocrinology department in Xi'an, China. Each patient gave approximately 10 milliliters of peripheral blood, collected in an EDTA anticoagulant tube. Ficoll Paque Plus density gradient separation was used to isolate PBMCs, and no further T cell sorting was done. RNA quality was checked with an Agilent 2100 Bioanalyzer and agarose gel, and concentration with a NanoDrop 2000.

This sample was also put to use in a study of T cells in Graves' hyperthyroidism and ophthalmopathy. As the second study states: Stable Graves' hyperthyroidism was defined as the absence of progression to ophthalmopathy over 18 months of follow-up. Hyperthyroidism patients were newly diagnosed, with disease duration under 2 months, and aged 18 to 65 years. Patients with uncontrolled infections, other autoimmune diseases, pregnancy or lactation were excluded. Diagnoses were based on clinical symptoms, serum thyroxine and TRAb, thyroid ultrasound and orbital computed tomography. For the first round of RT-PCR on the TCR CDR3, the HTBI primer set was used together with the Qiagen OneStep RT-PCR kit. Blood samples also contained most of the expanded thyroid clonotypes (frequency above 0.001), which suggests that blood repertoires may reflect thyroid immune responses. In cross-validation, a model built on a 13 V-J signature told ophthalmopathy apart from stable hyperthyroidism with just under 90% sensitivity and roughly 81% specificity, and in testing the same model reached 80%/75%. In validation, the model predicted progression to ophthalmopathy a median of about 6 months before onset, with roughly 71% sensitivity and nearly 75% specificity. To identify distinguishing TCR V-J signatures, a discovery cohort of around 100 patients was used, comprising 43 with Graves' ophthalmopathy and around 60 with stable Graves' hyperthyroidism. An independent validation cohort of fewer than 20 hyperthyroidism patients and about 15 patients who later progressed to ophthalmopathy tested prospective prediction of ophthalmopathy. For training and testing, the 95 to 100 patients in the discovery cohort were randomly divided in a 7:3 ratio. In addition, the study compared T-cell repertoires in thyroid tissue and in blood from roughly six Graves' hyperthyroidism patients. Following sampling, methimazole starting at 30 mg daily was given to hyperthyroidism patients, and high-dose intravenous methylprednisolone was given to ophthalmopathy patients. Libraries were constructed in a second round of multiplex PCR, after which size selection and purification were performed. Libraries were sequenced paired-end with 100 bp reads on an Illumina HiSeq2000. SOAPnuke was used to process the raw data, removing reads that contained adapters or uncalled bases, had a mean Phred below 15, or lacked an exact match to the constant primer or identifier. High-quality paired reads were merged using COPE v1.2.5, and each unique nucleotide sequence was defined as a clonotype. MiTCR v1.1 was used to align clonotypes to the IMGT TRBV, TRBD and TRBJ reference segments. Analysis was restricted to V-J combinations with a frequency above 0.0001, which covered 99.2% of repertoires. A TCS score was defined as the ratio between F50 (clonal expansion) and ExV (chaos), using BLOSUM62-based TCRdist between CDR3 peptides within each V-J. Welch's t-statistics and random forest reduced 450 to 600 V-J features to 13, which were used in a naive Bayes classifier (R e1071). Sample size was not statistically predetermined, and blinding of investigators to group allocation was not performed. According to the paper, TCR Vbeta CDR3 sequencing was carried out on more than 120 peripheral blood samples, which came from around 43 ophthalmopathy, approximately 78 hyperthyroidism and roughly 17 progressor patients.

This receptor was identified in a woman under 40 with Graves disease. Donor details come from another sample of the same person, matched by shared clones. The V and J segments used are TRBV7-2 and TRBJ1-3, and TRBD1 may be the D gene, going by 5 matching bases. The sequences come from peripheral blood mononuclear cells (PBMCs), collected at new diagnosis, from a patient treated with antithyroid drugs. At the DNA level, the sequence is TGTGCCAGCAGCTCGGGCCCCCGCGACAGCTCTGGAAACACCATATATTTT. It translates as CASSSGPRDSSGNTIYF.